The source of this T cell receptor beta chain is a study of T cell changes during pregnancy in multiple sclerosis. TCRdb keeps only in-frame clones here, not all; method: immunoSEQ multiplex PCR. The data contain more than 55,000 clones, nearly 95% of them singletons. The CDR3 has 20 residues. The sequencing used peripheral blood, collected in the first trimester of pregnancy. This chain links TRBV21-1 with TRBJ1-5; the D segment call TRBD1 is taken from the table without a DNA check. TRBV21-1 is a listed pseudogene. The sequence was obtained from a female donor with multiple sclerosis, enrolled in a pregnancy study. CDR3 amino acids: CASNKPPPGQGANSNQPQHF. The DNA for the CDR3 is TGTGCCAGCAACAAACCCCCTCCGGGACAGGGGGCAAATAGCAATCAGCCCCAGCATTTT.